This T cell receptor beta chain was identified in a study of graft-versus-host responses after intestinal transplantation. In the study overall: All of the recipients had induction that used anti-thymocyte globulin, then tacrolimus and steroids for about 3 years.

The study's findings and limits: With peak circulating GvH clone levels came an association with early post-transplant HvG declines.

After removal of 6 bases from V and 4 bases from J, the junction contained 2 bases not matched to a gene. The CDR3 consists of 15 residues. Germline V gene lookup returns CDR1 MNHEY and CDR2 SMNVEV (reference sequence). On this clone: Antigen specificity is unknown.

The data were produced by immunoSEQ multiplex PCR, yet TCRdb's version contains in-frame clones alone and is incomplete. The sample holds approximately 77,000 clones, roughly 91% seen once. This TCR derives from a human donor who received an intestinal transplant. The chain combines TRBV27 with TRBJ1-6; 11 nucleotides line up with TRBD1. Source: unstimulated CD4+ T cells sorted from spleen or lymph node cells, taken before intestinal transplant. CDR3 sequence: CASRGQGGYNSPLHF. CDR3 nucleotide sequence: TGTGCCAGCAGGGGACAGGGGGGATATAATTCACCCCTCCACTTT.